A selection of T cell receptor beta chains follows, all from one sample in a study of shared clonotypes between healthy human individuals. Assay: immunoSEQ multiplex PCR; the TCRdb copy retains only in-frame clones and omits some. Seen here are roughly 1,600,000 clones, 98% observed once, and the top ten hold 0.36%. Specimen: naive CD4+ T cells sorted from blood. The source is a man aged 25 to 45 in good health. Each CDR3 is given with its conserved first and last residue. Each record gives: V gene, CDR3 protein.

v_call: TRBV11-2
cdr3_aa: CASSLGSQGGETQYF

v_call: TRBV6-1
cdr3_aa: CASIRVGAETGEQYF

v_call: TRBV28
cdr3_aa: CASTVLAGVNEQFF

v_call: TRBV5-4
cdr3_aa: CASRLDRGNTEAFF

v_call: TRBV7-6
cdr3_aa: CASSLGQGTGYTF

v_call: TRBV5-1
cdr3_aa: CASSLVPSTETQYF

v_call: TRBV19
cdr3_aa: CASRIGPGARNEQYF

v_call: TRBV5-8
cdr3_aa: CASTSGRTPTEPQHF

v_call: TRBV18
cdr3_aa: CASSSVTAGQETQYF

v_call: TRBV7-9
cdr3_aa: CASSLAGSEQFF

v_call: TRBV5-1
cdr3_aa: CASRIGHLNTEAFF

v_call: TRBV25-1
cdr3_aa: CASSVRDRGLTGELFF

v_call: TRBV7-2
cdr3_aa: CASSLRAVSSYEQYF

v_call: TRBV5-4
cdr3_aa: CASSFEIPYNEQFF

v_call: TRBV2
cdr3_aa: CASVYGSGTEEQYF

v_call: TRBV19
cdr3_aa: CASSIGRAEHSYEQYF

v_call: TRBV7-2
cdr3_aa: CASRDNQETQYF

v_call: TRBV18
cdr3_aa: CASSPRTGQETQYF

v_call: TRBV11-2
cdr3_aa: CASSLGQGISYGYTF

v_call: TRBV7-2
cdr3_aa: CASSLLVGTSASTDTQYF

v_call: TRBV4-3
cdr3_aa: CASSQVQGFYGELFF

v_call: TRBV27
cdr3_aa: CASSPLVQTGELFF

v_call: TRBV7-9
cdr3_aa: CASSPTSGRSGGELFF

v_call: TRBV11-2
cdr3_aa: CASSLARLAGEPGELFF

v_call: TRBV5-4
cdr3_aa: CASSLGAGGYTEAFF

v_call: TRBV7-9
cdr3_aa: CASSLGASYEQYF

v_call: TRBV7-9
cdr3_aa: CASSWGGTRSREQYF

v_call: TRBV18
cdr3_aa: CASSPLGGADTQYF

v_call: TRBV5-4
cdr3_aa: CASSFGTGGGYNEQFF

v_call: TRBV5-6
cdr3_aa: CASSQTGTKVTYEQYF